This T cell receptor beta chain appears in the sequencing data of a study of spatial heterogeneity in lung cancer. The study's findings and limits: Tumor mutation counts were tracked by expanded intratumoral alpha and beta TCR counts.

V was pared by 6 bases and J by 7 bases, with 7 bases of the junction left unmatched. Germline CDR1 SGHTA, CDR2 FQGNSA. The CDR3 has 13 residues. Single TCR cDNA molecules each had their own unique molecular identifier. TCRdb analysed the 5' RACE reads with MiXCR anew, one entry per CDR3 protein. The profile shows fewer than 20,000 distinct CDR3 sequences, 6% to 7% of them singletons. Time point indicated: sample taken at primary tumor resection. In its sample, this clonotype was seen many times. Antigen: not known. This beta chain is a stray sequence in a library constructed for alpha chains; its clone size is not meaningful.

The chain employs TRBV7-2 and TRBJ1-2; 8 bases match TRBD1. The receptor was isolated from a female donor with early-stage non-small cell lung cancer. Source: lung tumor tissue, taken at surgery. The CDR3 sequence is CASRLGQGGGYTF. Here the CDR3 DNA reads TGTGCCAGCAGGCTAGGACAGGGTGGTGGCTACACCTTC.